Listed below are T cell receptor beta chains from one sample, sequenced in a study of cytomegalovirus exposure and HLA in healthy donors. The protocol was immunoSEQ multiplex PCR, while the TCRdb copy is restricted to in-frame clones and leaves out a portion. This sample's table has approximately 70,000 clones. The sequenced sample consisted of PBMCs. Source of these receptors: a woman in her 30s in good health and CMV-seronegative. Both conserved end residues are part of each CDR3. The D gene is left open where the match is weak.

V	D	J	DNA	CDR3
TRBV27	-	TRBJ2-7	TGTGCCAGCAGTTTAAGCGGCAGGGGCTCCTACGAGCAGTACTTC	CASSLSGRGSYEQYF
TRBV27	TRBD1	TRBJ2-3	TGTGCCAGCAGTGTATACTCCAGGACAGGGTTCACAGATAAGCAGTATTTT	CASSVYSRTGFTDKQYF
TRBV28	-	TRBJ1-1	TGTGCCAGCAGGGCAGGCGATATGAACACTGAAGCTTTCTTT	CASRAGDMNTEAFF
TRBV29-1	-	TRBJ2-7	TGCAGCGTGCACGACGGTTCGGGGGAGCAGTACTTC	CSVHDGSGEQYF
TRBV18	TRBD1	TRBJ1-2	TGTGCCAGCTCACCTAACACAGGGGTTACCTATGGCTACACCTTC	CASSPNTGVTYGYTF
TRBV4-1	TRBD1	TRBJ2-5	TGCGCCAGCAGCCCTATACAGGGGCACCAAGAGACCCAGTACTTC	CASSPIQGHQETQYF
TRBV6-5	-	TRBJ1-6	TGTGCCAGCAGTTCTCAGGCTTCCAATTCACCCCTCCACTTT	CASSSQASNSPLHF
TRBV6-6	-	TRBJ1-1	TGTGCCAGCAGTTACTCAGCGTTTGCTGAAGCTTTCTTT	CASSYSAFAEAFF
TRBV30	-	TRBJ1-3	TGTGCCTGGAGTGAGCGGGGAGGTGGAAACACCATATATTTT	CAWSERGGGNTIYF
TRBV27	TRBD2	TRBJ2-7	TGTGCCAGCAGTTTAGCGGGCCCTAGCGGATATTACGAGCAGTACTTC	CASSLAGPSGYYEQYF
TRBV6-6	-	TRBJ2-7	TGTGCCAGGACGATAGGGGCCCGCGTTCACTACGAGCAGTACTTC	CARTIGARVHYEQYF
TRBV5-6	-	TRBJ1-1	TGTGCCAGCAGTTCCGGGACAAGATTGTGGAACACTGAAGCTTTCTTT	CASSSGTRLWNTEAFF
TRBV5-1	-	TRBJ1-2	TGCGCCAGCAGCTTAGTCGGACAGTCTCGGGGTGGCTACACCTTC	CASSLVGQSRGGYTF
TRBV28	-	TRBJ2-5	TGTGCCAGCAGTTTCTTCTCCGCAGGGGCGGAAGAGACCCAGTACTTC	CASSFFSAGAEETQYF
TRBV4-2	TRBD1	TRBJ2-7	TGTGCCAGCAGAGGGACAGGGGGTTCCTACGAGCAGTACTTC	CASRGTGGSYEQYF
TRBV25-1	TRBD2	TRBJ2-5	TGTGCCAGCAGTGTTGATAGCGGGCAAGAGACCCAGTACTTC	CASSVDSGQETQYF
TRBV9	-	TRBJ2-7	TGTGCCAGCAGCCCCCTCTTAACGGGAGCTCAAATCGAGCAGTACTTC	CASSPLLTGAQIEQYF
TRBV4-2	-	TRBJ1-2	TGTGCCAGCAGCCCCGCGGTCGGAGGCGGCAACTATGGCTACACCTTC	CASSPAVGGGNYGYTF
TRBV6-5	-	TRBJ1-2	TGTGCCAGCAGTTACTCAGCGTCCTATGGCTACACCTTC	CASSYSASYGYTF
TRBV29-1	-	TRBJ1-5	TGCAGCGTAAGAACAGGGTACGGCAATCAGCCCCAGCATTTT	CSVRTGYGNQPQHF
TRBV11-2	-	TRBJ2-7	TGTGCCAGCAGCTTATCCAGGGTGGAGTCCTACGAGCAGTACTTC	CASSLSRVESYEQYF
TRBV10-3	TRBD2	TRBJ2-7	TGTGCCATCAGTGAGTCGAGAGAGGCGGGGGAGCGGCAGTACTTC	CAISESREAGERQYF
TRBV15	TRBD2	TRBJ2-5	TGTGCCGCGGGGGGGGTCCAAGAGACCCAGTACTTC	CAAGGVQETQYF
TRBV7-9	-	TRBJ2-7	TGTGCCAGCAGCTCGCCCCGGCAGGCCTACGAGCAGTACTTC	CASSSPRQAYEQYF
TRBV27	-	TRBJ2-1	TGTGCCAGCAGTTTTAAGCGGAGCTCCTACAATGAGCAGTTCTTC	CASSFKRSSYNEQFF
TRBV30	TRBD1	TRBJ2-7	TGTGCCTGGGGGACAGGGTTATACTACGAGCAGTACTTC	CAWGTGLYYEQYF
TRBV18	-	TRBJ2-1	TGTGCCAGCTCTCCTGCAGGGGGGCACAATGAGCAGTTCTTC	CASSPAGGHNEQFF
TRBV6-5	-	TRBJ1-5	TGTGCCAGCGGTTACTTAAATCAGCCCCAGCATTTT	CASGYLNQPQHF
TRBV29-1	TRBD1	TRBJ2-5	TGCAGCGTTGAATGGGACAGGGAGAGAGAGACCCAGTACTTC	CSVEWDRERETQYF
TRBV18	TRBD1	TRBJ2-7	TGTGCCAGCTCACCACTCGCAGGGGGTGGTGGCGAGCAGTACTTC	CASSPLAGGGGEQYF
TRBV5-6	TRBD2	TRBJ2-5	TGTGCCAGCAGCTTGGGGGGAGGGGAGACCCAGTACTTC	CASSLGGGETQYF
TRBV4-1	TRBD1	TRBJ1-2	TGCGCCAGCAGCGCAACAGGGGTAGCTAACTATGGCTACACCTTC	CASSATGVANYGYTF
TRBV7-3	-	TRBJ2-2	TGTGCCAGCAGCTTAATAAGGGGATCCGGGGAGCTGTTTTTT	CASSLIRGSGELFF
TRBV4-2	TRBD2	TRBJ2-7	TGTGCCAGCAGCCTAACCCCACGGTGGGAGGGCCTTAAAGGCTACGAGCAGTACTTC	CASSLTPRWEGLKGYEQYF
TRBV6-6	TRBD1	TRBJ1-5	TGTGCCAGCAGTAGACAGGGGAGGAGGGATCAGCCCCAGCATTTT	CASSRQGRRDQPQHF
TRBV5-6	-	TRBJ1-2	TGTGCCAGCAGCTTAGTCCAGGGGAAGTACACCTTC	CASSLVQGKYTF
TRBV9	TRBD1	TRBJ2-7	TGTGCCAGCAGCCGGGACAGGGCAAACTACGAGCAGTACTTC	CASSRDRANYEQYF
TRBV18	TRBD2	TRBJ2-5	TGTGCCAGCTCACCATTCACTAGCGGGAGGGCCGTGGCCCAGTACTTC	CASSPFTSGRAVAQYF
TRBV7-7	TRBD1	TRBJ2-2	TGTGCTAGCAGCCCCAAGGGACAGGTTACCGGGGAGCTGTTTTTT	CASSPKGQVTGELFF
TRBV5-8	-	TRBJ1-5	TGTGCCAGCAGCCAAGGACAGTACAATCAGCCCCAGCATTTT	CASSQGQYNQPQHF
TRBV15	TRBD1	TRBJ2-5	TGTGCCACCAAGGTGAGGGGGCCCCGAGAGACCCAGTACTTC	CATKVRGPRETQYF
TRBV6-1	TRBD2	TRBJ2-5	TGTGCCAGCAACCCCGGGGGGGCGGGGGAGACCCAGTACTTC	CASNPGGAGETQYF
TRBV7-9	-	TRBJ1-2	TGTGCCAGCAGCTCTGATAGGAGGGATGGTGGCTACACCTTC	CASSSDRRDGGYTF
TRBV4-1	TRBD2	TRBJ2-7	TGCGCCAGCAGCCAAGGGAGCGGGGGACTCTACGAGCAGTACTTC	CASSQGSGGLYEQYF
TRBV28	-	TRBJ2-7	TGTGCCAGCAGTCCTGGGGGCGCTACCTACGAGCAGTACTTC	CASSPGGATYEQYF
TRBV9	-	TRBJ1-3	TGTGCCAGCAGCACAGGTCCCGGAAACACCATATATTTT	CASSTGPGNTIYF
TRBV11-2	TRBD1	TRBJ1-1	TGTGCCAGCAGCTTAGACTCGGACAGGGTGAACGCTGAAGCTTTCTTT	CASSLDSDRVNAEAFF
TRBV7-3	TRBD2	TRBJ2-5	TGTGCCAGCAGCCGAGTAGCGGGACCTAAAGAGACCCAGTACTTC	CASSRVAGPKETQYF
TRBV6-1	TRBD1	TRBJ1-2	TGTGCCACCCCCCAAGGGGACAGTAGATTCTATGGCTACACCTTC	CATPQGDSRFYGYTF
TRBV19	-	TRBJ2-5	TGTGCCAGTAGTATATCGGCGGGGTACCAAGAGACCCAGTACTTC	CASSISAGYQETQYF
TRBV6-1	TRBD1	TRBJ2-5	TGTGCCAGCAGTGAAGCAGGGGGCTTAGAGACCCAGTACTTC	CASSEAGGLETQYF
TRBV6-4	-	TRBJ2-3	TGTGCCAGCAGTGCCTCGGCTGAACACGCCACAGATACGCAGTATTTT	CASSASAEHATDTQYF
TRBV19	-	TRBJ2-3	TGTGCCAGTACCCTCGGGTATTCTAGCACAGATACGCAGTATTTT	CASTLGYSSTDTQYF
TRBV30	TRBD1	TRBJ1-1	TGTGCCTGGGACAGGGGAGGGGTAGGCGCTGAAGCTTTCTTT	CAWDRGGVGAEAFF
TRBV28	-	TRBJ2-1	TGTGCCAGCACGGGATCCTACAATGAGCAGTTCTTC	CASTGSYNEQFF
TRBV7-2	TRBD1	TRBJ2-2	TGTGCCAGCAGTTGGACAGGGGCCCAGAACACCGGGGAGCTGTTTTTT	CASSWTGAQNTGELFF
TRBV6-1	-	TRBJ2-7	TGTGCCAGCAGTGGAGGGCGGCGGTGGGGCTCCTACGAGCAGTACTTC	CASSGGRRWGSYEQYF
TRBV28	TRBD2	TRBJ2-3	TGTGCCAGCAGTTTATGGCTAGCGGGACGCACAGATACGCAGTATTTT	CASSLWLAGRTDTQYF
TRBV19	TRBD2	TRBJ2-7	TGTGCCAGTAGTATAGTAGCGGGAGTCGACGAGCAGTACTTC	CASSIVAGVDEQYF
TRBV29-1	-	TRBJ1-1	TGCAGCGTGCGCGACGGAGGATTGGGCACTGAAGCTTTCTTT	CSVRDGGLGTEAFF